This T cell receptor beta chain comes out of a study of OX40 agonist ivuxolimab in advanced cancers. There are 14 residues in the CDR3. Trimming took off 3 bases at V and 3 bases at J, with 11 bases between the two ends. CDR1 is LNHDA and CDR2 is SQIVND in the germline V gene (reference sequence). In the case of this clone: Antigen specificity is unknown.

This table comes from immunoSEQ multiplex PCR, and its TCRdb copy is limited to in-frame clones, with some not included. The profile shows 7,200 or so clones, about 76% of them singletons. Whole-study results and caveats: Averaged across samples, CD8+ T cells carried more expanded clones than CD4+ did. Clones of CD4+ and CD8+ blood T cells grew by week 6 at doses of 0.1 to 3.0 mg/kg.

Sequences were derived from CD4+ or CD8+ T cells sorted from blood, sampled in a trial of the OX40 agonist ivuxolimab. The sequence was collected from an adult with an advanced solid tumor such as melanoma, head and neck, liver or kidney cancer. This chain links TRBV19 with TRBJ2-5; a weak D match, TRBD2 (5 bases). The CDR3 is CASSISGYEETQYF. CDR3 nucleotides: TGTGCCAGTAGTATTTCGGGGTACGAAGAGACCCAGTACTTC. The variable domain in full, completed from reference TRBV19 and TRBJ2-5, reads DGGITQSPKYLFRKEGQNVTLSCEQNLNHDAMYWYRQDPGQGLRLIYYSQIVNDFQKGDIAEGYSVSREKKESFPLTVTSAQKNPTAFYLCASSISGYEETQYFGPGTRLLVL.